This is a list of T cell receptor beta chains from one sample in a study of monozygotic twins with inflammatory bowel disease. TCRdb reanalyzed the 5' RACE reads, giving one entry per CDR3 protein sequence and no DNA. The clone table shows tens of thousands of distinct CDR3 sequences, with the ten largest holding 7.4%. The specimen was blood. The receptors come from a human donor with ulcerative colitis or Crohn's disease, or a healthy co-twin of an affected twin (not recorded which). CDR3s include the opening cysteine and the closing phenylalanine or tryptophan.

CDR3 length	V gene	J gene	CDR3 protein
20	TRBV4-1	TRBJ2-5	CASSQEISGTGSIWEETQYF
13	TRBV20-1	TRBJ1-2	CSAPKTGNYGYTF
15	TRBV20-1	TRBJ1-5	CSAKSGSTSNQPQHF
13	TRBV5-1	TRBJ1-6	CASSLAESSPLHF
16	TRBV6-1	TRBJ2-3	CASSEALGTYEDTQYF
16	TRBV7-8	TRBJ2-4	CASSLGHLGQGNVQYF
12	TRBV7-7	TRBJ2-3	CASSPLEDTQYF
16	TRBV10-3	TRBJ2-3	CAISESASGTTDTQYF
14	TRBV5-5	TRBJ2-7	CASSSLGGGSEQYF
13	TRBV29-1	TRBJ1-1	CSVEVGRARLAFF
13	TRBV19	TRBJ1-2	CASSWQGGDGYTF
13	TRBV20-1	TRBJ1-4	CSALKGKNEKLFF
12	TRBV6-1	TRBJ1-3	CASSAVGNTIYF
13	TRBV18	TRBJ1-1	CASSPRNNGEAFF
15	TRBV20-1	TRBJ2-3	CSASAAGMNTDTQYF
15	TRBV4-1	TRBJ1-2	CASSQALQDGYGYTF
14	TRBV5-1	TRBJ2-3	CASSLGIVTDTQYF
14	TRBV12-3/TRBV12-4	TRBJ2-3	CASQMGGAKDTQYF
15	TRBV20-1	TRBJ1-1	CSARGRQGGSNEAFF
15	TRBV7-2	TRBJ2-1	CASSPRLAGGPEQFF
13	TRBV7-2	TRBJ2-1	CASSLIRYHEQFF
15	TRBV5-1	TRBJ2-3	CASSDRLTSTDTQYF
13	TRBV12-3/TRBV12-4	TRBJ1-2	CASRTGPRYGYTF
16	TRBV5-8	TRBJ2-2	CASSLGRGVNTGELFF
12	TRBV29-1	TRBJ2-3	CSVVARVDTQYF